This T cell receptor beta chain was sequenced for a study of metastatic and nonmetastatic thyroid tumors. In the authors' workflow: What underpinned the distant-metastasis classifier for papillary thyroid cancer was the set of CDR3 differences across clinicopathological groups. TCRdb reanalyzed the PCR reads with MiXCR. None of the V and J calls come from the authors' own analysis; TCRdb made them. The sample has approximately 8,000 clones; around 23% are singletons. Not a single patient had been given any form of treatment at any point before undergoing thyroid surgery. This clone was detected ten times or more. This CDR3 is 15 amino acids long. CDR1 is SGHRS and CDR2 is YFSETQ in the germline V gene. The ends were cut back, 3 bases at V and 4 bases at J, with 17 bases in the middle.

This clonotype originated in a female donor with papillary thyroid cancer or a benign thyroid nodule (not recorded which). Some clones in this sample may be carry-over from other donors' samples. Sequencing used tumor tissue. The V call is TRBV5-1, the J call TRBJ2-7; D assignment may be TRBD1 or TRBD2 (5 bases each). The CDR3: CASSYTGALGYEQYF. The CDR3 bases are TGCGCCAGCAGCTACACCGGGGCCCTGGGGTACGAGCAGTACTTC. Complete variable domain (other parts from reference TRBV5-1 and TRBJ2-7): KAGVTQTPRYLIKTRGQQVTLSCSPISGHRSVSWYQQTPGQGLQFLFEYFSETQRNKGNFPGRFSGRQFSNSRSEMNVSTLELGDSALYLCASSYTGALGYEQYFGPGTRLTVT.